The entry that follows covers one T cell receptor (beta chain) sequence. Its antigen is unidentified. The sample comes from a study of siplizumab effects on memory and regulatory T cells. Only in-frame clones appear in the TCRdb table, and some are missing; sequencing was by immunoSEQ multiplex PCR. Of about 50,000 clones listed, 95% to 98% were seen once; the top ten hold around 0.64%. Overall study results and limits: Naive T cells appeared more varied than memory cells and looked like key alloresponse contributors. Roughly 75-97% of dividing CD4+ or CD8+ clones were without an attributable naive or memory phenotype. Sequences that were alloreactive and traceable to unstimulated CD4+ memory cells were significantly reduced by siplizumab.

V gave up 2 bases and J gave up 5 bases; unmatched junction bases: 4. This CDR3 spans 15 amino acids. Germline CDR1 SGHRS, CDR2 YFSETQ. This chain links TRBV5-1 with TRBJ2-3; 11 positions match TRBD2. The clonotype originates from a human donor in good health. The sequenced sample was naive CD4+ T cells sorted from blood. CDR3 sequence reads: CASSFSGRAEDTQYF. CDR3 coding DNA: TGCGCCAGCAGCTTTAGCGGGAGGGCCGAAGATACGCAGTATTTT.